This T cell receptor beta chain originates from a study of blood T cell repertoires in COVID-19. Study-wide background: T cells, B-cell-depleted T cells, or PBMCs supplied cDNA or gDNA.

Authors' data handling: Reference gene primer amplification in the assay estimated nucleated cell counts. The protocol was immunoSEQ multiplex PCR, while the TCRdb copy is restricted to in-frame clones and leaves out a portion. V and J calls plus clone size are reproduced from that table; the DNA served to infer D and trimming. The sample yields 230,000 or so clones, about four fifths seen once. The Seattle site enrolled patients during active infection and followed them longitudinally. Trimming removed 4 bases from V and 5 bases from J; junction bases left unmatched: 1. From germline, CDR1 is KGHSH and CDR2 LQKENI. The CDR3 is 12 amino acids.

The rearrangement uses TRBV18 and TRBJ1-1; 7 bases fit TRBD1. The material sequenced was peripheral blood. The receptor comes from a woman older than 75 with COVID-19, enrolled during active disease. CDR3 DNA: TGTGCCAGCTCACAGGGGGCGACTGAAGCTTTCTTT. The encoded protein is CASSQGATEAFF.